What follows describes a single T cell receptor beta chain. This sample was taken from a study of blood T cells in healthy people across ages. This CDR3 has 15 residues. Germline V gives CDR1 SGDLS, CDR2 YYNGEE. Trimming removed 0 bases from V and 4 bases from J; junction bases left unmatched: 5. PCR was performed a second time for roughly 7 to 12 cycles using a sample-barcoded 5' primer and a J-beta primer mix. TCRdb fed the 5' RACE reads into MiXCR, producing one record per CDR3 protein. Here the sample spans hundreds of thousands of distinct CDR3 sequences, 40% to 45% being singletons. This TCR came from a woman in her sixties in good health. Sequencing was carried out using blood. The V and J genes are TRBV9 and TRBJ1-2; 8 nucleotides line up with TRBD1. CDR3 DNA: TGTGCCAGCAGCGTAGCGCAGGGGGCCGGCTATGGCTACACCTTC. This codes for CASSVAQGAGYGYTF.